The 18 T cell receptor beta chains in this list originate from one sample, sequenced in a study of shared clonotypes between healthy human individuals. Method: immunoSEQ multiplex PCR; TCRdb's copy keeps in-frame clones and lacks some. Among under 2.5 million clones listed, just under 95% were seen once. Sequenced: naive CD4+ T cells from PBMCs. Subset meaning: CD45RA+ positively selected. The source of these receptors is a man aged 18-30 years in good health. Some clones in this sample may be carry-over from other donors' samples.

Concerning this clone: Different DNA sequences within this sample yield the same CDR3. V is TRBV5-1 and J is TRBJ2-1, with unresolved D. Per the germline V gene, CDR1 is SGHRS and CDR2 is YFSETQ. This CDR3 spans 15 amino acids. V dropped 0 bases and J dropped 0 bases, with 7 bases sitting between them. The CDR3 DNA reads TGCGCCAGCAGCTTGGAGCCGGGCTCCTACAATGAGCAGTTCTTC. This gives the protein CASSLEPGSYNEQFF.

CDR3: CARSSVVTGGQRQNTEAFF. CDR3 sequence (DNA): TGTGCCAGAAGCTCCGTCGTAACAGGGGGCCAACGCCAAAACACTGAAGCTTTCTTT. The chain employs TRBV7-5 and TRBJ1-1; the D call in the table, TRBD1, was not verified against the DNA. TRBV7-5 is described as a pseudogene. CDR3 length: 19 amino acids.

The table lists this clone with a count of one. The J gene is TRBJ2-3, the V gene TRBV18; 7 bases line up with TRBD2. J was trimmed by 2 bases and V by 6 bases; bases with no gene match: 8. Germline CDR1 KGHSH, CDR2 LQKENI. The CDR3 is 15 residues long. The CDR3 nucleotides are TGTGCCAGCTCGCAAGTGGGAGGGAACACAGATACGCAGTATTTT. The encoded protein is CASSQVGGNTDTQYF.

This rearrangement joins TRBV11-3 to TRBJ2-1, with 7 bases identical to TRBD1. J gave up 7 bases and V 1 base, and 4 bases lay outside the gene matches. The CDR3 has 14 amino acids. Germline V gene sequence: CDR1 SGHNT, CDR2 YENEEA. The CDR3 nucleotides are TGTGCCAGCAGCTTAGGCGCAGGGGGAAATGAGCAGTTCTTC. This sequence encodes CASSLGAGGNEQFF.

In the case of this clone: Other nucleotide sequences from this sample produce the same CDR3. V gene TRBV28 combines with J gene TRBJ1-1, with D possibly matching TRBD1 (5 bases). In germline, CDR1 is MDHEN, CDR2 SYDVKM. With 4 bases removed from V and 0 bases from J, the gap between germline ends came to 9 bases. The CDR3 loop spans 14 amino acids. CDR3: CASSSPGLNTEAFF. In nucleotides, the CDR3 is TGTGCCAGCAGTTCACCAGGGTTGAACACTGAAGCTTTCTTT.

V is TRBV6-5 and J is TRBJ2-3; the D gene is possibly TRBD1 (6 bases). CDR1 MNHEY and CDR2 SVGAGI come from the germline V gene. Between the trimmed V and J ends, which lost 5 bases and 4 bases, there was a span of 7 bases. The CDR3 runs 12 residues. In DNA, the CDR3 is TGTGCCAGCAGTGGGGGCGCAGATACGCAGTATTTT. Translation gives CASSGGADTQYF.

The chain couples TRBV27 to TRBJ1-2; the D is unclear. V gave up 3 bases and J gave up 8 bases, with 16 bases separating them. The V gene's germline CDR1 is MNHEY and CDR2 SMNVEV (reference sequence). The CDR3 consists of 14 residues. CDR3 in amino acids: CASSFFPGERGYTF. CDR3 bases: TGTGCCAGCAGTTTCTTCCCCGGGGAGAGGGGCTACACCTTC.

Only one count was recorded for this clone. Other DNA sequences within the sample encode an identical CDR3. This chain links TRBV5-1 with TRBJ1-1; D might be TRBD1 (5 bases). Germline lookup yields CDR1 SGHRS and CDR2 YFSETQ. V dropped 3 bases and J dropped 1 base, with 7 bases sitting between them. This CDR3 comprises 13 residues. This chain's CDR3 is CASSWGENTEAFF. CDR3 in DNA: TGCGCCAGCAGCTGGGGCGAGAACACTGAAGCTTTCTTT.

CDR3 loop: CASSPREGGLYNEQFF. The CDR3 DNA is TGTGCCAGCAGCCCCCGGGAAGGGGGCCTCTACAATGAGCAGTTCTTC. V usage is TRBV13 and J usage is TRBJ2-1, with 7 bases aligning to TRBD1. In germline, CDR1 is PRHDT, CDR2 FYEKMQ (reference sequence). CDR3 size: 16 residues. V shed 5 bases, J shed 3 bases, and the junction held 10 bases outside the gene matches.

This clone appeared once. This chain uses TRBV28 with TRBJ2-7; D is possibly TRBD1 or TRBD2 (5 bases each). Per germline, CDR1 MDHEN and CDR2 SYDVKM. V lost 3 bases, J lost 7 bases, and 10 bases lay in between. The CDR3 is 12 residues long. CDR3 sequence: CASSFRGAEQYF. CDR3 sequence (DNA): TGTGCCAGCAGTTTCAGAGGGGCAGAGCAGTACTTC.

The V and J genes are TRBV28 and TRBJ2-7; 12 positions agree with TRBD2. Germline assignment: CDR1 MDHEN and CDR2 SYDVKM. This CDR3 is 16 amino acids long. After removal of 7 bases from V and 2 bases from J, the junction contained 9 bases not matched to a gene. The CDR3 DNA is TGTGCCAGCACCACCACCGGGACTAGCGGGCCCTACGAGCAGTACTTC. Translated, it gives CASTTTGTSGPYEQYF.

The rearrangement joins TRBV18 to TRBJ2-1; TRBD2 aligns across 8 bases. Germline-derived CDR1 and CDR2 are KGHSH and LQKENI. This CDR3 contains 15 residues. V lost 0 bases, J lost 5 bases, and 3 bases stayed unmatched. CDR3 residues: CASSPPTGGNNEQFF. CDR3 nucleotides: TGTGCCAGCTCACCACCGACGGGAGGGAACAATGAGCAGTTCTTC.

The gene calls are TRBV7-3 and TRBJ2-1; D remains ambiguous. Trimming stripped 2 bases from V and 0 bases from J, with 8 bases between. Per germline, CDR1 SGHTA and CDR2 FQGTGA. The CDR3 extends over 15 amino acids. The CDR3 nucleotides read TGTGCCAGCAGCTTAGTACTGAGCTCCTACAATGAGCAGTTCTTC. The encoded protein is CASSLVLSSYNEQFF.

This clone has only one observation. This chain connects TRBV19 to TRBJ1-4; weak D call: TRBD1 (6 bases). The CDR3 extends over 14 amino acids. Germline V CDR1 and CDR2: LNHDA, SQIVND (reference sequence). V was pared by 7 bases and J by 8 bases, with 17 bases between. CDR3 protein: CASTDGGAGEKLFF. The DNA of the CDR3 is TGTGCCAGTACCGATGGGGGGGCGGGAGAAAAACTGTTTTTT.

The sample holds a few counts of this clone. The chain employs TRBV2 and TRBJ1-1, with D possibly matching TRBD1 (5 bases). The germline V gene has CDR1 SNHLY and CDR2 FYNNEI. V lost 7 bases and J lost 2, with 11 bases in between. This CDR3 region has 13 residues. In DNA, the CDR3 is TGTGCCAGCATGGTGGGGGTAAACACTGAAGCTTTCTTT. It specifies CASMVGVNTEAFF.

The rearrangement joins TRBV5-5 to TRBJ1-1, with a possible D match to TRBD1 (5 bases). The V gene's germline CDR1 is SGHKS and CDR2 YYEKEE (reference sequence). This CDR3 is built from 15 residues. V was pared by 0 bases and J by 4 bases, with 13 bases between. In nucleotides, the CDR3 is TGTGCCAGCAGCTTGGCCCCCCTCGGGGGCACTGAAGCTTTCTTT. Amino acid sequence: CASSLAPLGGTEAFF.

Concerning this clone: The same CDR3 arises from other DNA sequences in this sample as well. The rearrangement joins TRBV2 to TRBJ2-3; TRBD1 aligns across 8 bases. This CDR3 has 14 residues. The germline gives CDR1 SNHLY, CDR2 FYNNEI. V lost 7 bases, J lost 3 bases, and 6 bases stayed unmatched. Written as DNA, the CDR3 is TGTGCCAGCACTCGGACAGGGTCTACAGATACGCAGTATTTT. This translates into CASTRTGSTDTQYF.

Details on this clone: Within the sample, other DNA sequences also encode this same CDR3. The chain recombines TRBV30 with TRBJ2-5; no clear D gene. The CDR3 totals 11 residues. V was trimmed by 2 bases and J by 4 bases, leaving 5 bases between them. Germline V gene sequence: CDR1 GTSNPN, CDR2 SVGIG (reference sequence). CDR3 in amino acids: CAWSPRETQYF. Written as DNA, the CDR3 is TGTGCCTGGAGTCCCCGAGAGACCCAGTACTTC.